These 24 T cell receptor beta chains were all obtained from the same sample, sequenced in a study of blood T cell repertoires in COVID-19. This table comes from immunoSEQ multiplex PCR, and its TCRdb copy is limited to in-frame clones, with some not included. The repertoire holds under 450,000 clones, with approximately 89% as singletons. The sample was PBMCs or T cells enriched from blood (not recorded which). The receptors derive from a man under 40 who had recovered from COVID-19.

This clone was seen a single time. V gene TRBV10-1 combines with J gene TRBJ2-2, with D maybe TRBD2 (6 bases). From germline, CDR1 is WNHNN and CDR2 SYGVQD (reference sequence). V was cut by 4 bases and J by 6 bases, with 9 bases left in between. The CDR3 runs to 13 residues. The CDR3 is CASSARGSGELFF. In DNA form, the CDR3 reads TGCGCCAGCAGTGCCCGGGGGTCCGGGGAGCTGTTTTTT.

The chain uses TRBV7-8 and TRBJ1-6; no clear D. Germline loops: CDR1 SGHVS, CDR2 FQNEAQ. This CDR3 comprises 12 residues. V was cut by 2 bases and J by 11 bases, with 7 bases left in between. The CDR3 DNA reads TGTGCCAGCAGCTTAACTCGTGCACCCCTCCACTTT. Translation gives CASSLTRAPLHF.

The chain combines TRBV19 with TRBJ2-7; TRBD1 matches at 9 bases. The CDR3 is made up of 15 amino acids. V gave up 3 bases and J gave up 1 base; unmatched junction bases: 4. Germline V CDR1 and CDR2: LNHDA, SQIVND (reference sequence). CDR3 in DNA: TGTGCCAGTAGTATGGACGGGACAGGGTCCTACGAGCAGTACTTC. Its translation is CASSMDGTGSYEQYF. Combining the CDR3 with reference TRBV19 and TRBJ2-7 gives the whole variable domain DGGITQSPKYLFRKEGQNVTLSCEQNLNHDAMYWYRQDPGQGLRLIYYSQIVNDFQKGDIAEGYSVSREKKESFPLTVTSAQKNPTAFYLCASSMDGTGSYEQYFGPGTRLTVT.

The V gene is TRBV7-2, the J gene TRBJ1-1; 7 positions agree with TRBD1. The CDR3 consists of 13 residues. The V gene's germline CDR1 is SGHTA and CDR2 FQGNSA. Trimming took 4 bases from V and 3 from J; bases not matched to a gene: 2. CDR3 sequence: CASSSDRDTEAFF. The CDR3, as DNA: TGTGCCAGCAGCTCCGACAGGGACACTGAAGCTTTCTTT.

The J gene is TRBJ1-1, the V gene TRBV4-1; D is unresolved. Trimming shortened V by 1 base and J by 0 bases, and 9 bases separated the two germline ends. CDR3 size: 15 residues. Per the germline V gene, CDR1 is MGHRA and CDR2 is YSYEKL. The CDR3 coding sequence is TGCGCCAGCAGCCAAGTCGAGGGAATGAACACTGAAGCTTTCTTT. Its protein product is CASSQVEGMNTEAFF.

This clone was seen a handful of times. This chain uses TRBV5-5 with TRBJ2-2, with 8 bases that match TRBD1. Losses at the gene ends were 5 bases for V and 3 bases for J; bases not matched to a gene: 6. The germline V gene has CDR1 SGHKS and CDR2 YYEKEE (reference sequence). The CDR3 has 15 amino acids. The CDR3 loop is CASSPRGQYTGELFF. For the CDR3, the DNA is TGTGCCAGCAGTCCCAGGGGGCAGTACACCGGGGAGCTGTTTTTT.

The rearrangement links TRBV6-5 to TRBJ1-2, with D hard to call. This CDR3 is built from 13 residues. V shed 6 bases and J shed 0 bases, with 8 bases lying between them. In germline, CDR1 is MNHEY, CDR2 SVGAGI. The CDR3: CASSQNTNYGYTF. The CDR3 bases are TGTGCCAGCAGCCAGAATACTAACTATGGCTACACCTTC.

J is TRBJ2-3 and V is TRBV5-1; 10 bases agree with TRBD1. V was pared by 5 bases and J by 1 base, with 13 bases of the junction left unmatched. Germline V CDR1 and CDR2: SGHRS, YFSETQ. The CDR3 totals 18 residues. CDR3 residues: CASSRPGQGSGGTDTQYF. For the CDR3, the DNA is TGCGCCAGCAGTCGTCCGGGACAGGGGTCGGGCGGCACAGATACGCAGTATTTT.

The chain links TRBV5-5 to TRBJ2-1, with TRBD1 as a possible D gene (5 bases). V lost 7 bases and J 7 bases, leaving 9 bases between the germline ends. This CDR3 spans 11 amino acids. CDR1 is SGHKS and CDR2 is YYEKEE in the germline V gene (reference sequence). This CDR3 is CASSAGNEQFF. CDR3 nucleotides: TGTGCCAGCTCCGCAGGGAATGAGCAGTTCTTC.

The CDR3 spells CASSEVQGNQPQHF. The CDR3 bases are TGTGCCAGCAGTGAAGTCCAGGGCAATCAGCCCCAGCATTTT. The V and J genes are TRBV2 and TRBJ1-5; D call uncertain. Per germline, CDR1 SNHLY and CDR2 FYNNEI. Trimming left V 1 base short and J 2 bases short, with 6 bases between. This CDR3 spans 14 amino acids.

V usage is TRBV5-1 and J usage is TRBJ2-2, with 11 bases fitting TRBD2. Germline assignment: CDR1 SGHRS and CDR2 YFSETQ. The CDR3 is 16 amino acids. Losses at the gene ends were 4 bases for V and 5 bases for J; bases not matched to a gene: 7. CDR3 residues: CASSPTSGGRTGELFF. CDR3 bases: TGCGCCAGCAGCCCTACTAGCGGGGGAAGAACCGGGGAGCTGTTTTTT.

The chain uses TRBV7-6 and TRBJ1-2; D remains ambiguous. With 1 base removed from V and 4 bases from J, the gap between germline ends came to 10 bases. CDR3 length: 14 residues. The V gene's germline CDR1 is SGHVS and CDR2 FNYEAQ. The CDR3 loop is CASSLGAGLYGYTF. DNA of the CDR3: TGTGCCAGCAGCTTAGGGGCAGGTCTCTATGGCTACACCTTC.

V and J are TRBV6-2 or TRBV6-3 and TRBJ1-4, with 8 bases matching TRBD1. After removal of 2 bases from V and 8 bases from J, the junction contained 7 bases not matched to a gene. Germline V gives CDR1 MNHEY, CDR2 SVGEGT. This CDR3 has 15 residues. The CDR3 region has the DNA TGTGCCAGCAGTTACCTCGACAGGGGATTGGAAAAACTGTTTTTT. Protein product: CASSYLDRGLEKLFF.

The chain links TRBV5-6 to TRBJ1-2; no firm D call. This CDR3 is 14 amino acids long. Trimming pared 4 bases from V and 4 bases from J, leaving 14 bases between. In germline, CDR1 is SGHDT, CDR2 YYEEEE. The CDR3 bases are TGTGCCAGCAGCAATGGCGGGATCTCCTATGGCTACACCTTC. Amino acids: CASSNGGISYGYTF.

This clone was found once. This sequence joins TRBV3-1 (or the pseudogene TRBV3-2) and TRBJ2-2; possible D gene TRBD1, 5 bases. Germline CDR1 and CDR2: LGHDT and YNNKEL (reference sequence). V was pared by 0 bases and J by 3 bases, with 8 bases between. CDR3 length equals 15 residues. Here the CDR3 reads CASSQEGRYTGELFF. CDR3 sequence (DNA): TGTGCCAGCAGCCAAGAGGGGCGGTACACCGGGGAGCTGTTTTTT.

The rearrangement uses TRBV7-9 and TRBJ2-3, with a tentative D call TRBD1 (6 bases). Germline V CDR1 and CDR2: SEHNR, FQNEAQ (reference sequence). The CDR3 totals 16 residues. V lost 2 bases and J lost 1, with 13 bases in between. Written as DNA, the CDR3 is TGTGCCAGCAGCTTATATCGGGACACCCGCACAGATACGCAGTATTTT. It is translated as CASSLYRDTRTDTQYF.

This rearrangement joins TRBV27 to TRBJ2-3; possibly TRBD1 for D (6 bases). CDR3 size: 18 residues. Germline assignment: CDR1 MNHEY and CDR2 SMNVEV (reference sequence). Deletions cut 10 bases from V and 0 bases from J, with 26 bases between. The CDR3 DNA sequence: TGTGCCACCATAGCCGGGACAAGATACCTGACTAGCACAGATACGCAGTATTTT. This encodes CATIAGTRYLTSTDTQYF.

The gene calls are TRBV18 and TRBJ1-4; a possible D gene is TRBD1 (5 bases). The V gene's germline CDR1 is KGHSH and CDR2 LQKENI. The length of the CDR3 is 14 residues. V was clipped by 3 bases and J by 8 bases, with 13 bases between them. The CDR3 region has the DNA TGTGCCAGCTCACCTCCAGGGTCCGGGGAAAAACTGTTTTTT. It translates to CASSPPGSGEKLFF.

This sequence joins TRBV9 and TRBJ1-2, with 8 nucleotides matching TRBD1. CDR3 size: 15 residues. The junction had 12 bases not matched to a gene; V was cut back by 3 bases and J by 8 bases. Germline V gene sequence: CDR1 SGDLS, CDR2 YYNGEE. CDR3 coding DNA: TGTGCCAGCAGCGCCGAACCTCGACAGGGGTACGGCTACACCTTC. Translating it yields CASSAEPRQGYGYTF. Drawing the rest from reference TRBV9 and TRBJ1-2, the complete variable domain is DSGVTQTPKHLITATGQRVTLRCSPRSGDLSVYWYQQSLDQGLQFLIQYYNGEERAKGNILERFSAQQFPDLHSELNLSSLELGDSALYFCASSAEPRQGYGYTFGSGTRLTVV.

CDR3: CASSTAGQGSYGYTF. The DNA of the CDR3 is TGTGCCAGCTCAACGGCGGGACAGGGCAGCTATGGCTACACCTTC. V and J are TRBV18 and TRBJ1-2; 9 nucleotides line up with TRBD1. Looked up from germline, CDR1 is KGHSH and CDR2 is LQKENI. The CDR3 extends over 15 amino acids. V was pared by 5 bases and J by 4 bases, with 8 bases of the junction left unmatched. Looking up the rest from reference TRBV18 and TRBJ1-2 gives the full variable domain: NAGVMQNPRHLVRRRGQEARLRCSPMKGHSHVYWYRQLPEEGLKFMVYLQKENIIDESGMPKERFSAEFPKEGPSILRIQQVVRGDSAAYFCASSTAGQGSYGYTFGSGTRLTVV.

This chain connects TRBV6-2 or TRBV6-3 to TRBJ1-4; 8 positions agree with TRBD1. The CDR3 is made up of 17 amino acids. Germline-derived CDR1 and CDR2 are MNHEY and SVGEGT. Trimming took 0 bases from V and 6 from J; bases not matched to a gene: 9. CDR3 amino acids: CASSYSYRGSFDEKLFF. CDR3 nucleotide sequence: TGTGCCAGCAGTTACTCTTACAGGGGGAGTTTCGATGAAAAACTGTTTTTT.

This clone was seen only a few times. The chain carries TRBV27 and TRBJ2-1, with D perhaps TRBD1 (6 bases). The V and J ends lost 7 bases and 3 bases respectively, with 16 bases between them. The CDR3 loop spans 15 amino acids. Germline assignment: CDR1 MNHEY and CDR2 SMNVEV (reference sequence). The CDR3 here is CASTNGQSLYNEQFF. CDR3 bases: TGTGCCAGCACCAACGGACAGTCCCTCTACAATGAGCAGTTCTTC.

V usage is TRBV4-1 and J usage is TRBJ1-1; 8 bases map to TRBD1. The CDR3 loop spans 17 amino acids. CDR1 and CDR2 from the germline V gene are MGHRA and YSYEKL. The V segment lost 0 bases and the J segment 8 bases; nucleotides outside the gene matches: 14. CDR3 sequence (DNA): TGCGCCAGCAGCCAAGATTGGTTCCTAGACAGGGGCAGCGAAGCTTTCTTT. It yields the protein CASSQDWFLDRGSEAFF.

This clone was seen a few times. One junction end disagrees with the germline gene, perhaps due to a read error. This rearrangement joins TRBV30 to TRBJ2-5; 8 nucleotides align to TRBD1. This CDR3 comprises 12 residues. CDR1 and CDR2 (germline): GTSNPN, SVGIG (reference sequence). The CDR3 coding sequence is TGTGCCTGGCAGCCCCAGGGGGCCACAGCAGACTTC. Protein: CAWQPQGATADF.